These 19 T cell receptor beta chains share one sample of origin, sequenced in a study of control samples from healthy donors and cancer patients. Clones were read by immunoSEQ multiplex PCR, and TCRdb kept only the in-frame ones, dropping some. The table records 40,000 to 65,000 clones, about nine tenths of them present only once. Sequenced material: PBMCs. These receptors were taken from a man aged 60 to 69 with head and neck cancer.

The V gene is TRBV6-5, the J gene TRBJ2-5; 9 nucleotides align to TRBD1. The ends lost 9 bases at V and 4 bases at J; junction bases unmatched: 12. The CDR3 has 15 amino acids. CDR1 MNHEY and CDR2 SVGAGI come from the germline V gene. CDR3 sequence reads: CASAGTGRAGETQYF. As DNA, the CDR3 is TGTGCCAGTGCCGGGACAGGGAGGGCTGGAGAGACCCAGTACTTC.

This sequence joins TRBV6-6 and TRBJ2-7; D tentatively fits TRBD1 or TRBD2 (6 bases each). CDR1 is MNHNY and CDR2 is SVGAGI in the germline V gene (reference sequence). Trimming took off 3 bases at V and 4 bases at J, with 16 bases between the two ends. The CDR3 has 15 amino acids. As DNA, the CDR3 is TGTGCCAGCAGTTATCTGGCAGGGGAGGTTTACGAGCAGTACTTC. Translated, it gives CASSYLAGEVYEQYF.

The chain recombines TRBV6-5 with TRBJ2-3; D call uncertain. The germline gives CDR1 MNHEY, CDR2 SVGAGI. The V and J ends lost 6 bases and 3 bases respectively, with 7 bases between them. The CDR3 loop spans 12 amino acids. The CDR3 region is CASSSETDTQYF. In DNA, the CDR3 is TGTGCCAGCAGCTCAGAAACAGATACGCAGTATTTT.

The rearrangement uses TRBV14 and TRBJ2-2, with 7 positions matching TRBD1. The germline CDR1 and CDR2 sequences are SGHDN and FVKESK. The CDR3 covers 15 residues. Trimming at V came to 6 bases and at J to 3 bases, leaving 7 bases not matched to a gene. As DNA, the CDR3 is TGTGCCAGCAGTGGGACAGCGAGCCACACCGGGGAGCTGTTTTTT. It translates to CASSGTASHTGELFF.

The chain couples TRBV6-5 to TRBJ1-1; possible D gene TRBD1, 5 bases. V gave up 7 bases and J gave up 3 bases, with 9 bases separating them. CDR3 length: 12 residues. CDR1 is MNHEY, CDR2 SVGAGI, per germline. This CDR3 reads CASTRGDTEAFF. DNA of the CDR3: TGTGCCAGCACCCGGGGGGACACTGAAGCTTTCTTT.

V and J are TRBV7-9 and TRBJ2-3; TRBD2 matches 9 bases. Germline CDR1 is SEHNR and CDR2 is FQNEAQ (reference sequence). This CDR3 region has 17 residues. V lost 5 bases, J lost 5 bases, and 14 bases stayed unmatched. This CDR3 is CASSMPYGGRAEDTQYF. Written as DNA, the CDR3 is TGTGCCAGCAGCATGCCCTATGGCGGGAGGGCCGAAGATACGCAGTATTTT.

V usage is TRBV27 and J usage is TRBJ2-3; unclear D gene. The V gene's germline CDR1 is MNHEY and CDR2 SMNVEV (reference sequence). V was cut by 3 bases and J by 2 bases, with 9 bases left in between. The CDR3 runs 14 residues. The CDR3 loop is CASSFDTFTDTQYF. Here the CDR3 DNA reads TGTGCCAGCAGTTTCGACACCTTCACAGATACGCAGTATTTT.

The chain is built from TRBV19 and TRBJ2-3, with D uncertain. The CDR3 has 14 residues. Germline CDR1 and CDR2: LNHDA and SQIVND (reference sequence). V lost 5 bases, J lost 2 bases, and 11 bases lay in between. CDR3 DNA: TGTGCCAGTAGTCTCCGGTCGGACACAGATACGCAGTATTTT. Protein sequence: CASSLRSDTDTQYF.

This chain joins TRBV15 and TRBJ1-1; no definite D call. Germline CDR1 reads LNHNV; CDR2 reads YYDKDF (reference sequence). There are 13 residues in the CDR3. The V end lost 3 bases, the J end lost 10 bases, and 15 bases lay between the germline ends. The CDR3 reads CATSSLPSPVAFF. The CDR3 coding sequence is TGTGCCACCAGCAGCCTCCCGTCACCTGTAGCTTTCTTT.

The chain is built from TRBV25-1 and TRBJ1-1; D gene unclear. Germline CDR1 MGHDK, CDR2 SYGVNS. This CDR3 comprises 12 residues. Trimming stripped 1 base from V and 3 bases from J, with 3 bases between. The CDR3 bases are TGTGCCAGCAGTGAATTCGACACTGAAGCTTTCTTT. Residues: CASSEFDTEAFF. Drawing the rest from reference TRBV25-1 and TRBJ1-1, the complete variable domain is EADIYQTPRYLVIGTGKKITLECSQTMGHDKMYWYQQDPGMELHLIHYSYGVNSTEKGDLSSESTVSRIRTEHFPLTLESARPSHTSQYLCASSEFDTEAFFGQGTRLTVV.

The chain uses TRBV25-1 and TRBJ1-5, with a possible D match to TRBD1 (5 bases). The CDR3 contains 14 residues. Trimming removed 6 bases from V and 5 bases from J, with 14 bases in between. Germline V gives CDR1 MGHDK, CDR2 SYGVNS. The CDR3 protein is CASSREGVDQPQHF. CDR3 bases: TGTGCCAGCAGCAGGGAAGGGGTTGATCAGCCCCAGCATTTT.

This clone was detected only a few times. The chain recombines TRBV28 with TRBJ2-7; D uncertain. V was trimmed by 3 bases and J by 0 bases, leaving 15 bases between them. The germline V gene has CDR1 MDHEN and CDR2 SYDVKM. The CDR3 length is 16 residues. The CDR3, as DNA: TGTGCCAGCAGTTTTACTCCCGCGGACCCCTCCTACGAGCAGTACTTC. Residues: CASSFTPADPSYEQYF.

The chain joins TRBV4-1 to TRBJ2-7, with D possibly TRBD1 on 5 matching bases. V lost 2 bases and J lost 4, with 18 bases in between. Germline-derived CDR1 and CDR2 are MGHRA and YSYEKL. The CDR3 is made up of 16 amino acids. For the CDR3, the DNA is TGCGCCAGCAGCCAACCCGACAGAAAATGGGCATACGAGCAGTACTTC. It codes for CASSQPDRKWAYEQYF.

The chain carries TRBV5-1 and TRBJ2-7; TRBD2 matches at 13 bases. Germline V gene data show CDR1 as SGHRS and CDR2 as YFSETQ. After removal of 0 bases from V and 3 bases from J, the junction contained 6 bases not matched to a gene. This CDR3 comprises 17 residues. DNA for the CDR3: TGCGCCAGCAGCTTGGTACTAGCGGGAGGGTCGGTCTACGAGCAGTACTTC. It codes for CASSLVLAGGSVYEQYF. The complete variable domain, with remaining parts taken from reference TRBV5-1 and TRBJ2-7, reads KAGVTQTPRYLIKTRGQQVTLSCSPISGHRSVSWYQQTPGQGLQFLFEYFSETQRNKGNFPGRFSGRQFSNSRSEMNVSTLELGDSALYLCASSLVLAGGSVYEQYFGPGTRLTVT.

The chain employs TRBV10-2 and TRBJ1-2; D unresolved. With 6 bases removed from V and 2 bases from J, the gap between germline ends came to 10 bases. Germline V gives CDR1 WSHSY, CDR2 SAAADI. The CDR3 extends over 13 amino acids. CDR3 DNA: TGCGCCAGCAGGATAGACACGAACTATGGCTACACCTTC. This codes for CASRIDTNYGYTF.

J is TRBJ1-2 and V is TRBV29-1; D might be TRBD1 (5 bases). Trimming removed 0 bases from V and 8 bases from J, with 16 bases in between. CDR1 SQVTM and CDR2 ANQGSEA come from the germline V gene. The CDR3 covers 14 residues. CDR3 sequence (DNA): TGCAGCGTTGAAGAGGACCTCGGGGCCCTAGGCTACACCTTC. Amino acid sequence: CSVEEDLGALGYTF.

The chain carries TRBV28 and TRBJ2-3; 12 bases align to TRBD2. J was trimmed by 5 bases and V by 5 bases; bases with no gene match: 8. There are 16 residues in the CDR3. Germline lookup yields CDR1 MDHEN and CDR2 SYDVKM. The CDR3 DNA is TGTGCCAGCAGTCTCTGGACTAGCGGGGTAAAAGATACGCAGTATTTT. Translated: CASSLWTSGVKDTQYF.

This clone was detected only once. The rearrangement uses TRBV5-6 and TRBJ1-2; D call uncertain. Trimming shortened V by 4 bases and J by 8 bases, and 15 bases separated the two germline ends. Germline-derived CDR1 and CDR2 are SGHDT and YYEEEE. The CDR3 consists of 13 residues. CDR3 sequence: CASSQDSRLGYTF. DNA of the CDR3: TGTGCCAGCAGCCAGGATTCCAGGTTGGGCTACACCTTC.

The V gene is TRBV18, the J gene TRBJ2-1, with TRBD1 matching over 8 bases. Trimming at V came to 1 base and at J to 4 bases, leaving 9 bases not matched to a gene. Per the germline V gene, CDR1 is KGHSH and CDR2 is LQKENI. CDR3 length equals 17 residues. The CDR3 region is CASSPRPINRGYNEQFF. The CDR3 region has the DNA TGTGCCAGCTCACCACGCCCAATAAACAGGGGGTACAATGAGCAGTTCTTC.